This T cell receptor (beta chain) was sequenced during a study of CD8 T cells in Susac syndrome. General study findings and limits: By the study's own acknowledgment, its TCR sequencing and HLA analysis included relatively few individuals.

A word on this clonotype: Antigen: not known.

Sequencing of TCR beta drew on CD8+ and CD4+ T cells from blood. Negative magnetic isolation gave CD8+ and CD4+ cells; FACS enriched CD8+ TEMRA. Random-hexamer reverse transcription was applied to roughly 0.5 to 1 ug RNA. Amplification of TCR beta CDR3 was carried out by immunoSEQ multiplex PCR, which covered 54 Vbeta and 13 Jbeta segments. TCRdb recomputed calls from the immunoSEQ multiplex PCR reads with MiXCR, one row per CDR3 protein. This table holds 300,000 or so distinct CDR3 sequences, about 91% found once. Looked up from germline, CDR1 is SEHNR and CDR2 is FQNEAQ (reference sequence). The J segment lost 3 bases and the V segment lost 0 bases, leaving 4 bases of the junction unmatched. The CDR3 extends over 15 amino acids.

The sequenced material came from CD4+ T cells from PBMCs. The TCR was taken from a human donor with multiple sclerosis. This chain joins TRBV7-9 and TRBJ2-7, with 8 bases identical to TRBD1. In DNA form, the CDR3 reads TGTGCCAGCAGCTTAGCAGGGACAGGACGCTACGAGCAGTACTTC. Its translation: CASSLAGTGRYEQYF.